This T cell receptor (beta chain) was sequenced during a study of blood T cell repertoires in COVID-19 (dated by TCRdb to 2020 to 2021). Broadly, across the study: Samples covering the acute and convalescent phases of COVID-19 were provided by collaborators in the United States, Italy and Spain. The prospective study material was composed of cDNA or gDNA derived from T cells, B-cell-depleted T cells, or PBMCs. Deeply sampled blood TCRbeta repertoires from subjects exposed to, actively infected with, or recovered from COVID-19 were included in the dataset. The repertoires were made available in a free public database intended to serve as a resource for research on the immune response to SARS-CoV-2. The samples were drawn from the first 160 participants of the ongoing ImmuneRACE study and from over a thousand subjects provided by 6 global collaborators. A de-identified subject ID, COVID-19 status, age in years and sex were almost always included in the sample metadata. Where available, HLA class I and class II types were taken from metadata supplied by the sample provider and were not determined by assay-based typing. The research as a whole found: How much clinical and demographic metadata was included differed by source and by participant, and the metadata was provided uncurated.

TCRbeta CDR3 regions were amplified from genomic DNA using the immunoSEQ Assay, a bias-controlled multiplex PCR. As for the authors' bioinformatics: The number of nucleated cells in each sample was estimated from the amplification of reference gene primers within the assay. Sequence reads were collapsed and filtered to measure the absolute abundance of every unique TCRbeta CDR3 rearrangement. Productive Simpson clonality was computed per sample as the square root of Simpson's diversity index over productive rearrangements. The clones in this table, taken by TCRdb from immuneACCESS, are in-frame only. Not every clone is retained; where verified, under half of the shortfall comes from an unresolved V gene, and the cause of the rest is unknown. The DNA was the basis for D and trimming; V, J and clone size are from that table. The sample contains roughly 570,000 clones, 85% to 90% of them found a single time. 7.5% to 9.5% of the sample goes to the ten largest clones.

A note on this clone: Its antigen remains unidentified. Per-nucleotide qualities are absent, and no much larger clonotype sits a single base away. Other DNA sequences from this sample encode an identical CDR3 as well.

The germline V gene sets CDR1 to SGHAT and CDR2 to FQNNGV. The CDR3 sequence holds 16 residues, the cysteine and phenylalanine included. The CDR3 DNA has 48 bases and is translated from base 1. Trimming leaves V shorter by 2 bases and J shorter by 1 base, with the junction holding 3 bases beyond the gene matches. In Seattle, one collaborating source enrolled patients while the infection was active and tracked those patients longitudinally over the course of disease. Each collaborating institution followed its own protocols to collect whole blood in K2EDTA tubes. For TCRbeta analysis, collaborator samples were shipped as frozen whole blood, as isolated PBMCs, or as DNA extracted from either sample type.

The sample comprised peripheral blood. In this chain, TRBV11-2 is recombined with TRBJ2-3, with 10 bases aligning to TRBD2. The TCR sequence derives from a woman between 50 and 59 years old with COVID-19, enrolled during active disease. The nucleotide sequence reads TGTGCCAGCAGCTTAACCCTAGCGGGGGGCACAGATACGCAGTATTTT. The resulting protein is CASSLTLAGGTDTQYF. The variable domain in full, with residues beyond the CDR3 obtained from the reference TRBV11-2 and TRBJ2-3 genes, is EAGVAQSPRYKIIEKRQSVAFWCNPISGHATLYWYQQILGQGPKLLIQFQNNGVVDDSQLPKDRFSAERLKGVDSTLKIQPAKLEDSAVYLCASSLTLAGGTDTQYFGPGTRLTVL.